This T cell receptor (beta chain) was profiled in a study of cytomegalovirus exposure and HLA in healthy donors (dated 2017 in TCRdb). In the study overall: According to an earlier analysis of 587 of the donors, 200 million or so T cells yielded 117 million unique TCR beta sequences and 276 Gb of sequence data. About 300 gigabases of sequencing data and roughly 80 million unique TCR sequences made up an early release that covered under 750 HLA-typed donors. The genetic ancestry cluster associated with self-reported Caucasian donors included around 76% of the 398 genotyped donors. The study aimed to test whether cataloging public T cell receptors could reveal signatures of past pathogen exposure. The study profiled the T cell repertoires of hundreds of subjects by immunosequencing and related them to cytomegalovirus serostatus. Along with the 666-subject first cohort, a separate validation cohort of over a hundred different subjects was used. To predict cytomegalovirus infection status, the study brought together high-throughput TCR immunosequencing, statistical association of individual TCRs with disease status, and machine learning. A later analysis re-examined previously published TCR beta repertoires from more than 550 donors and added high-resolution HLA genotyping to investigate patterns of TCR occurrence. Rather than using new phenotypic data, the later analysis identified candidate immune exposures from TCR beta sequences and from how often those sequences occurred across donors. An earlier analysis of roughly 600 of the donors used high-throughput TCR beta sequencing to judge whether each TCR beta V gene segment behaved as functional or pseudogenic. Donor age, sex, ethnicity and CMV serostatus were compiled together with the repertoire data. In a later genetic analysis, genome-wide SNP genotypes for about three fifths of the roughly 670 donors were used, and that subset was treated as a discovery cohort. All discovery cohort repertoires had been generated on a single sequencing platform. Class I and class II HLA loci were covered by the typing at four-digit resolution. Typing coverage differed by locus: A, B, C, DRB1 and DQB1 were typed in about 629-640 donors, DQA1 in around 500, DPA1 in some 600, and DPB1 in 450 to 490. A handful of DR-DQ haplotypes were handled as single units for association and clustering because linkage in the cohort was strong. Among about 400 genotyped donors of the cohort, an average of approximately 220,000 unique TCR beta nucleotide sequences was sequenced per donor, of which about 18% were non-productive. The study at large found these results: In an earlier analysis of 587 of the donors, most TCR beta V segments were observed in productive rearrangements about 87% or about 30% of the time, broadly matching IMGT annotations. Correlated functional status among segregating V segments might reflect linkage disequilibrium, but an unknown experimental factor could not be ruled out. Sequencing depth was assumed to be roughly uniform across donors in the presence/absence analyses, though that assumption may not hold. A later analysis found that TCR association rates varied across HLA loci, with DRB1 alleles showing the most associated TCRs and HLA-C alleles the fewest. A group of highly shared sequence variants was considered likely to be a technical artifact of the sequencing pipeline. It was suggested by the authors that the approach could potentially be generalized to other disease states and immunological phenotypes. A further reported finding was that TCR beta sequences accurately predicted the HLA-A and HLA-B alleles for most subjects in the first cohort. In the study, about 150 TCR beta chains were listed as associated with cytomegalovirus. A later genetic analysis reported fewer N-insertions in productive TCRs among donors in an Asian-associated ancestry cluster than the roughly 620-donor mean. According to a later analysis, most CMV-associated TCR beta chains appeared to be HLA-restricted, and the HLA associations seemed to be driven largely by CMV exposure. In a later genetic analysis, a missense DCLRE1C variant was associated with V-gene and J-gene trimming of TCR beta chains, and the association was replicated in an independent cohort. Because HLA typing was unavailable for some donors at each locus, only the typed subset was used in association tests. Because the 87-base-pair reads could not distinguish some IMGT-functional V segments, including TRBV6-2 and TRBV6-3, those segments were excluded. While some public TCRs were present in many individuals, most TCR sequences turned up only very rarely across donors. The cohort was sequenced for TCR beta chains only, and without alpha or paired-chain data the features that could be detected were limited. A later analysis associated 16,951 TCR beta sequences with specific HLA alleles at a false discovery rate of 0.05. For the cohort, immune exposure information was limited to CMV serostatus. Seventeen rarely observed V segments, including chromosome 9 orphons, were excluded from the earlier analysis of about 600 of the donors because counts were too low. In both the original and validation cohorts, the classifier was reported to diagnose cytomegalovirus status with high specificity and sensitivity. A few of the identified cytomegalovirus-associated TCR beta chains were confirmed in vitro to be specific for cytomegalovirus antigens. According to a later analysis, parvovirus B19, influenza, CMV and Epstein-Barr virus appeared linked to several top co-occurrence clusters. Strong co-occurrence of HLA alleles, especially DR and DQ, made assigning TCR associations to individual alleles difficult. In a later analysis, HLA-associated TCR beta chains showed more clonal expansion and lower generation probabilities than non-associated chains that were equally common.

The cohort was made up of approximately 670 healthy bone marrow donors. Cohort members were all nominally healthy when sampled, although unrecorded immune exposures were likely present. The donor tested CMV seropositive, placing the donor among the 289 seropositive members of the cohort. A peripheral blood sample was collected from each donor, and TCR beta sequencing was performed on peripheral blood mononuclear cells. Genomic DNA extraction from the blood cell samples was performed with the Qiagen DNeasy Blood Extraction Kit. The CDR3, from cysteine to phenylalanine, totals 13 residues. The entry retains the CDR3 DNA only, 39 bases that are in frame from base 1. CDR1 and CDR2 are drawn from the germline V gene (reference sequence): LNHDA, SQIVND. V is pared back by 5 bases and J by 2 bases, with 10 bases lying between the germline termini. The library came from the immunoSEQ multiplex PCR assay. For the multiplex PCR, a mixture combining 60 forward primers for TCR Vbeta segments and 13 reverse primers for TCR Jbeta segments was used. A multiplex PCR assay on genomic DNA amplified the CDR3 region of rearranged TCR beta genes. On the Illumina HiSeq System, the amplified TCR beta libraries were sequenced as 87-base-pair reads. As for how the authors treated the data: A later analysis counted some 74 million unique TCR beta chains across the 550 to 750 repertoires, and some 11 million of these chains were shared by at least two donors. A nearest-neighbor algorithm error-corrected the raw reads and collapsed the reads into unique sequences, merging closely related sequences to remove PCR and sequencing errors. V, D and J gene segments were assigned by aligning CDR3 sequences to IMGT reference sequences. For a sequence to be retained, a match of at least six nucleotides was required to both a V gene segment and a J gene segment. A rearrangement was called productive if the CDR3 had no stop codons and remained in frame with V and J, and every other rearrangement was called non-productive. Following IMGT convention, CDR3 was defined as the stretch from the second conserved V-encoded cysteine up to the conserved J-encoded phenylalanine. Sequences without an unambiguous match to a single V gene segment were excluded from the earlier analysis of a few hundred of the donors. In an earlier analysis of approximately 560 of the donors, a V segment was called functional when productive rearrangements were above 56.7%, and segregating when the standard deviation between donors exceeded 5%. To diagnose cytomegalovirus status from the catalog of TCR beta chain sequences, a statistical classification framework was built. In a later analysis, V and J genes were assigned by comparing TCR nucleotide sequences against IMGT/GENE-DB human TR gene sequences. In a later analysis, CDR3 sequences and most-parsimonious VDJ recombination scenarios were assigned using the TCRdist pipeline. In a later analysis, each TCR beta chain was defined by its CDR3 amino acid sequence together with its V-gene family, and reads lacking a unique V-gene family were excluded. As a way to deal with suspected cross-contamination and a sequencing artifact, a later analysis dropped approximately 590 nucleotide sequences that were highly shared and had low generation probability. In a later analysis, a clonal expansion index was calculated for each public chain from normalized within-repertoire ranks of inferred template counts. In a later analysis, generation probabilities were computed with a VDJ recombination model fitted to out-of-frame rearrangements, and the resulting probabilities were checked against IGoR. A later analysis scored TCR-TCR, TCR-HLA and TCR-CMV co-occurrence with hypergeometric tests, applying a repertoire-size bias correction to TCR pairs. False discovery rates were estimated in a later analysis by permuting HLA or CMV assignments 20 times. A later analysis grouped co-occurring TCRs with DBSCAN, adding TCRdist sequence similarity when clustering within HLA-allele-positive subsets. Repertoires with fewer than 30,000 or more than 120,000 public chains, plus five repertoires with anomalous nucleotide sharing, were excluded from co-occurrence clustering. TCRdb obtained this table from immuneACCESS and retained in-frame rearrangements with V and J assigned. These tables miss some clones; where compared with another copy, unresolved V genes account for less than half of the shortfall, and the remainder is unexplained. V, J and clone size were drawn from that table, and D and trimming were deduced from the DNA. This sample comprises roughly 98,000 clones, approximately 75% of them detected only once. Around an eighth of the sample comes from the top ten.

Remarks on this clone: No antigen is known for it. Base qualities are not provided; no much larger clone lies one nucleotide away.

The rearrangement joined TRBV19 to TRBJ2-7; a tentative D call is TRBD2 (6 bases match). Input material: PBMCs. This clonotype originated in a woman in her 70s in good health and CMV-seropositive. The nucleotide sequence is given as TGTGCCAGTAGTGGGGGGACCACCTACGAGCAGTACTTC. Its protein reads: CASSGGTTYEQYF.